The rows below give T cell receptor beta chains drawn from one sample of a study of cytomegalovirus exposure and HLA in healthy donors. Measured with immunoSEQ multiplex PCR; TCRdb has only the in-frame clones, and not every one. The sample includes about 120,000 clones, approximately 80% of them seen just once. Sequenced input: PBMCs. All receptors derive from a man in his fifties in good health and CMV-seropositive. CDR3s include the opening cysteine and the closing phenylalanine or tryptophan. A D gene is named only where the DNA matches it firmly. The size of a clone is reported for some rows only, either as once, few or many, or as a class for expanded clones.

TRBV5-1	NA	TRBD2	18	TRBJ2-7	CASSERSMAGGLVYEQYF	TGCGCCAGCAGCGAAAGGAGTATGGCGGGAGGGCTAGTATACGAGCAGTACTTC
TRBV27	NA	TRBD1	15	TRBJ1-2	CASSSGQTANYGYTF	TGTGCCAGCAGTTCGGGACAGACCGCTAACTATGGCTACACCTTC
TRBV19	NA	NA	15	TRBJ1-1	CASSSGRFMNTEAFF	TGTGCCAGTAGTAGCGGCCGATTTATGAACACTGAAGCTTTCTTT
TRBV19	NA	NA	14	TRBJ1-2	CASNRMDSNYGYTF	TGTGCCAGTAACCGAATGGACAGCAACTATGGCTACACCTTC
TRBV30	NA	NA	13	TRBJ1-1	CAWGRNLNTEAFF	TGTGCCTGGGGCAGAAACCTTAACACTGAAGCTTTCTTT
TRBV7-9	NA	TRBD2	15	TRBJ2-5	CASSLDLADQETQYF	TGTGCCAGCAGCTTAGATCTAGCGGACCAAGAGACCCAGTACTTC
TRBV6-6	NA	TRBD1	15	TRBJ1-1	CASSAQGTLNTEAFF	TGTGCCAGCAGCGCACAGGGGACCCTGAACACTGAAGCTTTCTTT
TRBV11-2	NA	TRBD1	16	TRBJ2-5	CASSPGQGGYTRTQYF	TGTGCCAGCAGCCCAGGACAGGGAGGTTATACTAGGACCCAGTACTTC
TRBV6-1	NA	NA	14	TRBJ2-2	CASSVPANTGELFF	TGTGCCAGCAGTGTACCGGCGAACACCGGGGAGCTGTTTTTT
TRBV7-9	NA	NA	15	TRBJ1-4	CASSLQTFGNEKLFF	TGTGCCAGCAGCTTACAGACTTTTGGGAATGAAAAACTGTTTTTT
TRBV10-3	NA	TRBD2	16	TRBJ2-7	CAISESRLAGVIEQYF	TGTGCCATCAGTGAGTCGAGGCTAGCGGGGGTTATTGAGCAGTACTTC
TRBV28	NA	TRBD1	15	TRBJ1-1	CASSLGHRGGTEAFF	TGTGCCAGCAGTTTAGGCCACAGGGGAGGCACTGAAGCTTTCTTT
TRBV19	NA	TRBD1	16	TRBJ1-5	CASSTDRAASNQPQHF	TGTGCCAGTAGTACGGACAGGGCCGCGAGCAATCAGCCCCAGCATTTT
TRBV4-2	NA	NA	16	TRBJ1-5	CASSPQVSFSNQPQHF	TGTGCCAGCAGCCCCCAGGTATCATTTAGCAATCAGCCCCAGCATTTT
TRBV18	NA	TRBD2	15	TRBJ2-1	CASSPMTRGDNEQFF	TGTGCCAGCTCACCGATGACACGGGGGGACAATGAGCAGTTCTTC
TRBV7-7	once	NA	14	TRBJ2-1	CASSSNPQGNEQFF	TGTGCTAGCAGCTCCAACCCACAGGGAAATGAGCAGTTCTTC
TRBV5-4	NA	NA	15	TRBJ2-1	CASSLDGSSYNEQFF	TGTGCCAGCAGCTTGGACGGGAGCTCCTACAATGAGCAGTTCTTC
TRBV4-3	NA	TRBD2	17	TRBJ2-1	CASSQDWYGLAGSEQFF	TGCGCCAGCAGCCAAGATTGGTATGGGCTAGCGGGAAGTGAGCAGTTCTTC
TRBV6-1	NA	TRBD1	14	TRBJ1-6	CASSETGRGSPLHF	TGTGCCAGCAGCGAGACAGGGCGCGGTTCACCCCTCCACTTT
TRBV12-5	once	TRBD1	14	TRBJ1-3	CASGPRGTGNTIYF	TGTGCTAGTGGACCCAGGGGGACTGGAAACACCATATATTTT
TRBV28	once	NA	15	TRBJ1-1	CASSLWDRKNTEAFF	TGTGCCAGCAGTTTATGGGACAGAAAGAACACTGAAGCTTTCTTT
TRBV12-5	NA	TRBD2	16	TRBJ2-3	CASGQPIAGSTDTQYF	TGTGCTAGTGGACAACCCATAGCGGGGAGCACAGATACGCAGTATTTT
TRBV18	NA	TRBD1	14	TRBJ2-7	CASSPATGPYEQYF	TGTGCCAGCTCACCGGCGACAGGGCCCTACGAGCAGTACTTC
TRBV6-5	NA	TRBD2	15	TRBJ2-7	CASSYPSGGTYEQYF	TGTGCCAGCAGTTACCCTAGCGGGGGCACCTACGAGCAGTACTTC
TRBV5-6	NA	NA	15	TRBJ1-2	CASNLRGGSVYGYTF	TGTGCCAGCAACCTTCGTGGGGGCTCCGTCTATGGCTACACCTTC
TRBV6-1	few	NA	13	TRBJ1-1	CASREQGNTEAFF	TGTGCCAGCAGAGAACAGGGGAACACTGAAGCTTTCTTT
TRBV9	NA	TRBD1	15	TRBJ1-2	CASSTTHGTDYGYTF	TGTGCCAGCAGCACCACACATGGGACAGACTATGGCTACACCTTC
TRBV9	NA	TRBD1	16	TRBJ1-1	CASSGTNRGSDTEAFF	TGTGCCAGCAGCGGAACAAACAGGGGATCCGACACTGAAGCTTTCTTT
TRBV6-1	NA	NA	15	TRBJ1-3	CASSPGDNSGNTIYF	TGTGCCAGCAGCCCAGGGGACAACTCTGGAAACACCATATATTTT
TRBV5-1	few	NA	15	TRBJ2-6	CASSFINSGANVLTF	TGCGCCAGCAGCTTCATCAACTCTGGGGCCAACGTCCTGACTTTC
TRBV6-1	NA	TRBD2	14	TRBJ2-6	CASAGTIGANVLTF	TGTGCCAGCGCCGGGACTATTGGGGCCAACGTCCTGACTTTC
TRBV7-2	once	TRBD1	14	TRBJ1-2	CASSPDRNNYGYTF	TGTGCCAGCAGCCCGGACAGGAATAACTATGGCTACACCTTC
TRBV18	NA	NA	16	TRBJ2-7	CASSPTAPQGSYEQYF	TGTGCCAGCTCACCGACGGCCCCTCAGGGGTCCTACGAGCAGTACTTC
TRBV5-1	NA	NA	16	TRBJ2-3	CASSLIEGGPRDTQYF	TGCGCCAGCAGCTTGATAGAGGGGGGGCCGAGGGATACGCAGTATTTT
TRBV6-6	few	TRBD2	16	TRBJ2-7	CASSYVGTSGIYEQYF	TGTGCCAGCAGTTACGTCGGGACTAGCGGGATCTACGAGCAGTACTTC
TRBV18	NA	NA	14	TRBJ1-3	CASSPQGSGNTIYF	TGTGCCAGCTCACCCCAGGGGAGCGGAAACACCATATATTTT
TRBV6-5	NA	NA	13	TRBJ1-2	CASTLRAGLGYTF	TGTGCCAGCACCCTTCGGGCGGGTTTGGGCTACACCTTC
TRBV18	NA	NA	15	TRBJ2-5	CASQEKQAYQETQYF	TGTGCCAGCCAAGAGAAACAGGCATACCAAGAGACCCAGTACTTC
TRBV6-1	once	NA	18	TRBJ1-1	CASSETPARSGGRSVAFF	TGTGCCAGCAGTGAGACTCCAGCCAGGTCGGGGGGCCGTTCGGTAGCTTTCTTT
TRBV11-3	once	TRBD2	13	TRBJ2-7	CASSLGTSYEQYF	TGTGCCAGCAGCTTAGGGACTAGCTACGAGCAGTACTTC
TRBV6-1	NA	NA	11	TRBJ2-7	CASRQHYEQYF	TGTGCCAGTCGACAGCACTACGAGCAGTACTTC
TRBV28	NA	NA	14	TRBJ1-6	CASSIYREGSPLHF	TGTGCCAGCAGCATTTACAGGGAGGGATCACCCCTCCACTTT
TRBV4-3	many	NA	15	TRBJ2-3	CASSQEHRSTDTQYF	TGCGCCAGCAGCCAAGAACACAGGAGCACAGATACGCAGTATTTT
TRBV18	NA	TRBD1	15	TRBJ1-6	CASSPGTADNSPLHF	TGTGCCAGCTCACCCGGGACAGCCGACAATTCACCCCTCCACTTT
TRBV18	NA	TRBD1	14	TRBJ2-7	CASSLGTGPYEQYF	TGTGCCAGCTCACTTGGGACAGGCCCTTACGAGCAGTACTTC
TRBV18	NA	TRBD2	15	TRBJ2-7	CASSPETSGNDEQYF	TGTGCCAGCTCACCCGAGACTAGCGGAAACGACGAGCAGTACTTC
TRBV11-2	NA	NA	15	TRBJ2-3	CASSLGSSGTDTQYF	TGTGCCAGCAGCTTAGGGTCCTCGGGCACAGATACGCAGTATTTT
TRBV10-3	NA	TRBD1	13	TRBJ1-1	CAIRPTRDSEAFF	TGTGCCATCAGACCAACCCGGGACAGTGAAGCTTTCTTT
TRBV6-1	NA	NA	15	TRBJ1-6	CASSEANTFNSPLHF	TGTGCCAGCAGTGAAGCTAACACCTTTAATTCACCCCTCCACTTT
TRBV28	NA	TRBD1	15	TRBJ2-7	CASSRGQGFSYEQYF	TGTGCCAGCAGTAGGGGACAGGGTTTTTCATACGAGCAGTACTTC
TRBV5-4	NA	TRBD1	13	TRBJ1-2	CASSFDRVSGYTF	TGTGCCAGCAGCTTTGACAGGGTGAGCGGCTACACCTTC
TRBV7-9	NA	NA	16	TRBJ2-2	CASSFVPRGNTGELFF	TGTGCCAGCAGCTTCGTGCCCCGGGGGAACACCGGGGAGCTGTTTTTT
TRBV27	NA	NA	12	TRBJ1-2	CASSFRGYGYTF	TGTGCCAGCAGTTTCAGGGGCTATGGCTACACCTTC
TRBV2	once	NA	14	TRBJ1-1	CASSFETLNTEAFF	TGTGCCAGCAGCTTCGAGACTCTGAACACTGAAGCTTTCTTT
TRBV7-6	NA	TRBD2	17	TRBJ2-3	CASSTGGGGIFTDTQYF	TGTGCCAGCAGCACGGGGGGCGGGGGGATCTTCACAGATACGCAGTATTTT
TRBV5-4	few	NA	15	TRBJ1-2	CASSARGTGRDGYTF	TGTGCCAGCAGCGCCCGGGGGACGGGACGCGATGGCTACACCTTC
TRBV10-3	NA	TRBD1	17	TRBJ2-2	CAISEGQGQGRTGELFF	TGTGCCATCAGTGAGGGGCAGGGACAGGGAAGAACCGGGGAGCTGTTTTTT
TRBV6-6	few	NA	13	TRBJ1-1	CASSYGADTEAFF	TGTGCCAGCAGTTACGGGGCCGACACTGAAGCTTTCTTT